These 15 T cell receptor beta chains came from one sample sequenced in a study of blood T cell repertoires in COVID-19. Some clones are missing from TCRdb's copy, which holds only in-frame ones; the method was immunoSEQ multiplex PCR. The sample includes 60,000 to 85,000 clones, 86% of them seen just once. The sample comprised peripheral blood. The receptors stem from a human donor in a cohort sampled during active COVID-19.

The rearrangement joins TRBV6-5 to TRBJ2-7; 7 bases align to TRBD1. The CDR3 runs to 15 residues. Germline assignment: CDR1 MNHEY and CDR2 SVGAGI. V shed 4 bases and J 4 bases; nucleotides not matched to a gene: 10. The CDR3 DNA reads TGTGCCAGCAGTTTGGACGCGACAGGGAGTTACGAGCAGTACTTC. Its protein is CASSLDATGSYEQYF.

This chain connects TRBV20-1 to TRBJ2-7; 10 bases fit TRBD1. Losses at the gene ends were 3 bases for V and 6 bases for J; bases not matched to a gene: 8. Germline V gives CDR1 DFQATT, CDR2 SNEGSKA (reference sequence). CDR3 length: 14 residues. Here the CDR3 reads CSASRTGGSSEQYF. CDR3 in DNA: TGCAGTGCTAGTAGGACAGGGGGATCGAGCGAGCAGTACTTC.

This sequence joins TRBV4-1 and TRBJ2-2; TRBD2 is a possible D gene (7 bases). The V gene's germline CDR1 is MGHRA and CDR2 YSYEKL. The V and J ends lost 0 bases and 3 bases respectively, with 11 bases between them. CDR3 length: 16 residues. CDR3 amino acids: CASSQEGGPYTGELFF. The DNA of the CDR3 is TGCGCCAGCAGCCAAGAGGGGGGGCCATACACCGGGGAGCTGTTTTTT.

This CDR3 reads CASSPKPGGRNEQYF. The CDR3 bases are TGTGCCAGCTCACCAAAGCCAGGGGGCAGGAACGAGCAGTACTTC. The chain recombines TRBV18 with TRBJ2-7, with 8 bases identical to TRBD1. CDR1 KGHSH and CDR2 LQKENI come from the germline V gene. The CDR3 is 15 amino acids. The V and J ends lost 2 bases and 5 bases, in that order; junction bases with no gene match: 8.

The DNA of the CDR3 is TGTGCCAGCAGTTACGCGGGGCTAGCTGGAGATACGCAGTATTTT. Its protein is CASSYAGLAGDTQYF. The chain is built from TRBV6-2 or TRBV6-3 and TRBJ2-3, with D perhaps TRBD2 (6 bases). Trimming stripped 2 bases from V and 5 bases from J, with 14 bases between. CDR3 length: 15 residues. From germline, CDR1 is MNHEY and CDR2 SVGEGT.

The rearrangement uses TRBV4-1 and TRBJ2-1; 8 positions agree with TRBD1. After removal of 1 base from V and 7 bases from J, the junction contained 3 bases not matched to a gene. Germline CDR1 MGHRA, CDR2 YSYEKL. CDR3 length: 14 residues. The CDR3 loop is CASSQGTGWNEQFF. CDR3 bases: TGCGCCAGCAGCCAAGGGACAGGGTGGAATGAGCAGTTCTTC.

The CDR3 coding sequence is TGCAGTGCTAGTGCTGGCGGGACAGGGAATTCACCCCTCCACTTT. Protein product: CSASAGGTGNSPLHF. The chain combines TRBV20-1 with TRBJ1-6, with 9 bases fitting TRBD1. The CDR3 runs 15 residues. Germline V CDR1 and CDR2: DFQATT, SNEGSKA (reference sequence). V lost 3 bases to trimming and J lost 7 bases; unmatched junction nucleotides: 7.

V and J are TRBV6-6 and TRBJ1-1, with a weak D call TRBD1 (6 bases). The CDR3 extends over 13 amino acids. V dropped 5 bases and J dropped 6 bases, with 13 bases sitting between them. Germline V gives CDR1 MNHNY, CDR2 SVGAGI (reference sequence). CDR3 in amino acids: CASSTDSYSEAFF. DNA for the CDR3: TGTGCCAGCAGTACGGACAGTTACTCTGAAGCTTTCTTT.

The rearrangement uses TRBV13 and TRBJ2-3; 8 bases agree with TRBD1. Germline V gene sequence: CDR1 PRHDT, CDR2 FYEKMQ (reference sequence). J lost 6 bases, V lost 4 bases, and 12 bases had no gene match. The length of the CDR3 is 16 residues. CDR3 amino acids: CASSSTDRGLVDTQYF. The CDR3 bases are TGTGCCAGCAGCTCCACCGACAGGGGCCTCGTGGATACGCAGTATTTT.

This rearrangement joins TRBV27 to TRBJ2-1, with 7 bases aligning to TRBD1. CDR1 is MNHEY and CDR2 is SMNVEV in the germline V gene (reference sequence). The J segment lost 6 bases and the V segment lost 3 bases, leaving 8 bases of the junction unmatched. This CDR3 is built from 15 residues. CDR3 loop: CASSLVQGIRNEQFF. CDR3 sequence (DNA): TGTGCCAGCAGTTTGGTACAGGGGATACGCAATGAGCAGTTCTTC.

The chain uses TRBV6-6 and TRBJ1-1, with a possible D match to TRBD1 (5 bases). This CDR3 comprises 12 residues. V lost 2 bases and J 11 bases, leaving 12 bases between the germline ends. Germline-derived CDR1 and CDR2 are MNHNY and SVGAGI (reference sequence). In nucleotides, the CDR3 is TGTGCCAGCAGTTACGTCGGGGGGAATGCTTTCTTT. This codes for CASSYVGGNAFF.

The V and J genes are TRBV20-1 and TRBJ2-5; TRBD1 aligns across 8 bases. With 3 bases clipped from V and 11 bases from J, the junction kept 5 bases outside the gene matches. The CDR3 is 11 amino acids. The germline gives CDR1 DFQATT, CDR2 SNEGSKA (reference sequence). The CDR3 sequence: CSASNRGFQYF. Here the CDR3 DNA reads TGCAGTGCTAGTAACAGGGGGTTTCAGTACTTC.

This clone was observed a few times. The chain combines TRBV5-8 with TRBJ2-7; perhaps TRBD1 as D (5 bases). The CDR3 loop spans 14 amino acids. V lost 2 bases to trimming and J lost 2 bases, with 11 bases between them. Germline V gene sequence: CDR1 SGHTS, CDR2 YDEGEE. CDR3 sequence reads: CASSLGQGPYEQYF. The CDR3 DNA follows: TGTGCCAGCAGCTTAGGACAAGGTCCCTACGAGCAGTACTTC.

The chain employs TRBV19 and TRBJ2-1; D gene uncertain. CDR1 is LNHDA and CDR2 is SQIVND in the germline V gene (reference sequence). V lost 8 bases, J lost 8 bases, and 13 bases lay in between. The length of the CDR3 is 12 residues. The CDR3 sequence: CASGPRPYEQFF. For the CDR3, the DNA is TGTGCCAGTGGGCCCCGGCCCTATGAGCAGTTCTTC.

The chain carries TRBV6-5 and TRBJ2-7, with TRBD1 matching 7 bases. The CDR3 runs 15 residues. The V gene's germline CDR1 is MNHEY and CDR2 SVGAGI. With 4 bases clipped from V and 0 bases from J, the junction kept 6 bases outside the gene matches. DNA for the CDR3: TGTGCCAGCAGTTCGGACAGGAGACTCTCCTACGAGCAGTACTTC. It translates to CASSSDRRLSYEQYF.